Below are 27 T cell receptor beta chains sequenced from a single sample in a study of T cell repertoires in cytomegalovirus infection. MiXCR, run by TCRdb on the reads, gives a single entry per CDR3 protein. The data hold around 550,000 distinct CDR3 sequences, with less than 30% observed a single time. The sample was PBMCs. The origin of the receptors is a human donor in good health (CMV status not recorded). Some clones in this sample may be carry-over from other donors' samples.

The gene calls are TRBV30 and TRBJ1-1; D gene ambiguous. CDR1 GTSNPN and CDR2 SVGIG come from the germline V gene (reference sequence). V gave up 0 bases and J gave up 0 bases, with 5 bases separating them. The CDR3 is made up of 13 amino acids. CDR3 amino acids: CAWSVSVNTEAFF. For the CDR3, the DNA is TGTGCCTGGAGTGTATCAGTGAACACTGAAGCTTTCTTT.

This chain links TRBV19 with TRBJ2-1, with a weak D call TRBD1 (5 bases). In germline, CDR1 is LNHDA, CDR2 SQIVND (reference sequence). The CDR3 sequence is 14 residues long. Trimming shortened V by 5 bases and J by 6 bases, and 14 bases separated the two germline ends. The CDR3, as DNA: TGTGCCAGTAGTCCCCAGGGCGAGCGCAATGAGCAGTTCTTC. This codes for CASSPQGERNEQFF.

This clonotype was counted only a few times. The V gene is TRBV6-5, the J gene TRBJ2-1; D is perhaps TRBD1 (6 bases). Germline loops: CDR1 MNHEY, CDR2 SVGAGI. CDR3 length: 16 residues. Trimming cost V 0 bases and J 4 bases, with 13 bases left between them. The DNA of the CDR3 is TGTGCCAGCAGTTACTCCACAGGGATACCTTACAATGAGCAGTTCTTC. Its protein is CASSYSTGIPYNEQFF.

The rearrangement links TRBV11-2 to TRBJ2-7, with TRBD2 matching over 7 bases. Trimming took 1 base from V and 3 from J; bases not matched to a gene: 6. CDR1 and CDR2 (germline): SGHAT, FQNNGV. This CDR3 has 15 amino acids. The CDR3 coding sequence is TGTGCCAGCAGCTTAGGTCTAGCGGAATACTACGAGCAGTACGTC. Encoded protein: CASSLGLAEYYEQYV.

This sequence joins TRBV7-2 and TRBJ2-5; 11 bases align to TRBD2. V shed 5 bases and J 4 bases; nucleotides not matched to a gene: 15. Per the germline V gene, CDR1 is SGHTA and CDR2 is FQGNSA. The CDR3 loop spans 18 amino acids. The CDR3 reads CASSPGIAGGPGRETQYF. The CDR3 nucleotides are TGTGCCAGCAGCCCCGGGATAGCGGGAGGGCCGGGGCGAGAGACCCAGTACTTC.

This clonotype has more than one count but fewer than ten. The chain has TRBV4-1 and TRBJ1-1, with unresolved D. Trimming stripped 3 bases from V and 5 bases from J, with 4 bases between. The CDR3 loop spans 11 amino acids. Germline CDR1 MGHRA, CDR2 YSYEKL. Here the CDR3 reads CASSQETEAFF. The DNA for the CDR3 is TGCGCCAGCAGCCAGGAGACTGAAGCTTTCTTT.

This clonotype was detected ten times or more. The chain carries TRBV7-8 and TRBJ2-6; tentative D call: TRBD1 (6 bases). This CDR3 comprises 17 residues. V dropped 5 bases and J dropped 1 base, with 15 bases sitting between them. Germline CDR1 is SGHVS and CDR2 is FQNEAQ. The CDR3 sequence is CASSPNEQGSGANVLTF. The CDR3 coding sequence is TGTGCCAGCAGCCCCAACGAACAGGGATCTGGGGCCAACGTCCTGACTTTC.

This clonotype was seen a handful of times. This chain joins TRBV24-1 and TRBJ1-2; D uncertain. Germline CDR1 KGHDR, CDR2 SFDVKD. V dropped 3 bases and J dropped 5 bases, with 12 bases sitting between them. CDR3 length: 14 residues. The CDR3 loop reads CATSDGQVGYGYTF. CDR3 coding DNA: TGTGCCACCAGTGATGGGCAGGTTGGATATGGCTACACCTTC.

In this sample, this clonotype turned up a few times. The V and J genes are TRBV11-2 and TRBJ2-1, with unresolved D. V was cut by 2 bases and J by 6 bases, with 11 bases left in between. Looked up from germline, CDR1 is SGHAT and CDR2 is FQNNGV. This CDR3 comprises 14 residues. This CDR3 reads CASSLREAGNEQFF. The CDR3 bases are TGTGCCAGCAGCTTAAGGGAAGCTGGCAATGAGCAGTTCTTC.

This clonotype was detected only a few times. V gene TRBV19 combines with J gene TRBJ2-1, with D possibly TRBD1 on 5 matching bases. V was cut by 2 bases and J by 3 bases, with 14 bases left in between. The CDR3 extends over 16 amino acids. Germline V gene lookup returns CDR1 LNHDA and CDR2 SQIVND (reference sequence). In DNA, the CDR3 is TGTGCCAGTAGTATAATTTCTGGGGCCAACTACAATGAGCAGTTCTTC. This encodes CASSIISGANYNEQFF.

This clonotype was counted only a few times. The chain recombines TRBV11-1 with TRBJ2-1; D unclear. The V gene's germline CDR1 is SGHAT and CDR2 FQDESV (reference sequence). V was trimmed by 3 bases and J by 7 bases, leaving 10 bases between them. The CDR3 extends over 13 amino acids. The CDR3 DNA reads TGTGCCAGCAGCTTCTCGGATCGAAATGAGCAGTTCTTC. Protein sequence: CASSFSDRNEQFF. Based on the CDR3 plus reference TRBV11-1 and TRBJ2-1, the full variable domain is EAEVAQSPRYKITEKSQAVAFWCDPISGHATLYWYRQILGQGPELLVQFQDESVVDDSQLPKDRFSAERLKGVDSTLKIQPAELGDSAMYLCASSFSDRNEQFFGPGTRLTVL.

This clonotype has a count of ten or more. V usage is TRBV7-6 and J usage is TRBJ2-1; TRBD1 aligns across 8 bases. V shed 6 bases, J shed 9 bases, and the junction held 7 bases outside the gene matches. The CDR3 is 13 residues long. Germline V gene lookup returns CDR1 SGHVS and CDR2 FNYEAQ. For the CDR3, the DNA is TGTGCCAGCAGTGTTTCAGGGGGCCCTGAGCAGTTCTTC. It encodes CASSVSGGPEQFF.

This clonotype was recorded many times. The rearrangement joins TRBV12-3 or TRBV12-4 to TRBJ2-3; TRBD2 is a possible D gene (6 bases). The CDR3 runs to 14 residues. With 3 bases removed from V and 7 bases from J, the gap between germline ends came to 14 bases. The DNA of the CDR3 is TGTGCCAGCAGTTTGGGCGGGATCTCGAATACGCAGTATTTT. As protein: CASSLGGISNTQYF.

The chain combines TRBV2 with TRBJ2-7; 10 bases fit TRBD2. Germline CDR1 and CDR2: SNHLY and FYNNEI. The CDR3 runs to 18 residues. J was trimmed by 3 bases and V by 7 bases; bases with no gene match: 18. CDR3 DNA sequence: TGTGCCAGCATAAGTGGGGGGACGGGAACTAGCGGGATCTACGAGCAGTACTTC. Translating it yields CASISGGTGTSGIYEQYF.

The V gene is TRBV20-1, the J gene TRBJ1-3, with D unresolved. Germline V gene data show CDR1 as DFQATT and CDR2 as SNEGSKA (reference sequence). The CDR3 spans 13 residues. V was cut by 4 bases and J by 0 bases, with 7 bases left in between. This CDR3 reads CSATRGSGNTIYF. The CDR3 DNA sequence: TGCAGTGCTACCCGGGGCTCTGGAAACACCATATATTTT.

J is TRBJ2-2 and V is TRBV10-3; 10 positions agree with TRBD2. The germline CDR1 and CDR2 sequences are ENHRY and SYGVKD. J gave up 6 bases and V 4 bases, and 5 bases lay outside the gene matches. The CDR3 sequence is 15 residues long. CDR3 in DNA: TGTGCCATCAGTGTAGTCCTAGCGGGAGCCGGGGAGCTGTTTTTT. It encodes CAISVVLAGAGELFF.

This clonotype was recorded only once. V is TRBV5-4 and J is TRBJ2-5; D gene unclear. Germline CDR1 reads SGHNT; CDR2 reads YYREEE (reference sequence). The CDR3 loop spans 13 amino acids. V was clipped by 4 bases and J by 5 bases, with 12 bases between them. CDR3 region: CASSVDAIETQYF. CDR3 nucleotide sequence: TGTGCCAGCAGCGTGGACGCCATCGAGACCCAGTACTTC.

The chain uses TRBV7-9 and TRBJ2-1; TRBD2 matches 9 bases. V lost 5 bases, J lost 8 bases, and 10 bases stayed unmatched. This CDR3 has 15 residues. The germline V gene encodes CDR1 SEHNR and CDR2 FQNEAQ (reference sequence). The CDR3 coding sequence is TGTGCCAGCAGCCGATTAGCGGGAGTAGTCGATGAGCAGTTCTTC. Amino acid sequence: CASSRLAGVVDEQFF.

The chain joins TRBV19 to TRBJ2-2; the match to TRBD2 covers 14 bases. Germline trimming cut 6 bases from V and 5 bases from J; bases unmatched to any gene: 2. Per the germline V gene, CDR1 is LNHDA and CDR2 is SQIVND (reference sequence). The CDR3 sequence is 15 residues long. The CDR3 reads CASSGTSGRTGELFF. CDR3 bases: TGTGCCAGTAGCGGGACTAGCGGGAGAACCGGGGAGCTGTTTTTT.

CDR3 coding DNA: TGTGCCAGCACCGAGGACGTTTGGAACACTGAAGCTTTCTTT. Amino acids: CASTEDVWNTEAFF. This chain connects TRBV6-5 to TRBJ1-1, with D hard to call. V lost 7 bases and J lost 1, with 13 bases in between. Per the germline V gene, CDR1 is MNHEY and CDR2 is SVGAGI. The CDR3 sequence is 14 residues long.

This clonotype was recorded a few times. This chain uses TRBV3-1 with TRBJ2-3; D unclear. CDR3 length: 17 residues. The germline gives CDR1 LGHDT, CDR2 YNNKEL (reference sequence). Between the trimmed V and J ends, which lost 2 bases and 1 base, there was a span of 16 bases. CDR3 amino acids: CASSQRSGPSGTDTQYF. CDR3 sequence (DNA): TGTGCCAGCAGCCAAAGATCCGGGCCCTCGGGCACAGATACGCAGTATTTT.

The chain is built from TRBV6-2 or TRBV6-3 and TRBJ2-3; the match to TRBD1 covers 8 bases. The CDR3 extends over 18 amino acids. Germline CDR1 reads MNHEY; CDR2 reads SVGEGT. J lost 0 bases, V lost 3 bases, and 11 bases had no gene match. The CDR3 here is CASSYIRGQLWSTDTQYF. CDR3 nucleotides: TGTGCCAGCAGTTATATCAGGGGGCAGCTTTGGAGCACAGATACGCAGTATTTT.

This clonotype has only a few counts. The chain combines TRBV12-3 or TRBV12-4 with TRBJ2-3, with 9 bases fitting TRBD2. The CDR3 is 16 residues long. V shed 7 bases, J shed 3 bases, and the junction held 11 bases outside the gene matches. The CDR3, as DNA: TGTGCCAGCACCGCCCGTAGCGGGAGACTGACAGATACGCAGTATTTT. This translates into CASTARSGRLTDTQYF.

At least ten counts were recorded for this clonotype. The CDR3 DNA reads TGTGCCAGCAGCTTGGGTAGCGGGAGAGGGTTAGGGGCCAACGTCCTGACTTTC. It yields the protein CASSLGSGRGLGANVLTF. J is TRBJ2-6 and V is TRBV7-8; TRBD2 agrees at 9 bases. V was pared by 3 bases and J by 4 bases, with 10 bases of the junction left unmatched. The germline V gene encodes CDR1 SGHVS and CDR2 FQNEAQ. The length of the CDR3 is 18 residues.

V and J are TRBV12-3 or TRBV12-4 and TRBJ2-5; no firm D call. V was trimmed by 6 bases and J by 7 bases, leaving 15 bases between them. This CDR3 has 13 residues. The CDR3 DNA is TGTGCCAGCAGGCTAAGCACCTCCGGGACCCAGTACTTC. Its translation is CASRLSTSGTQYF.

The gene calls are TRBV6-4 and TRBJ1-5, with 9 bases lining up with TRBD1. Unmatched junction bases numbered 14, after V lost 4 bases and J lost 1 base. This CDR3 is built from 19 residues. Germline V gene sequence: CDR1 MRHNA, CDR2 SNTAGT. CDR3 residues: CASSAGQGKLYQSNQPQHF. DNA for the CDR3: TGTGCCAGCAGTGCTGGACAGGGGAAACTGTACCAGAGCAATCAGCCCCAGCATTTT.

The chain employs TRBV6-2 or TRBV6-3 and TRBJ1-2; D possibly corresponds to TRBD1 (6 bases). V was cut by 6 bases and J by 2 bases, with 19 bases left in between. The germline CDR1 and CDR2 sequences are MNHEY and SVGEGT. The CDR3 runs to 16 residues. The CDR3 DNA is TGTGCCAGCAGAGGGGACACCGCCGCCAAAAACTATGGCTACACCTTC. Its protein product is CASRGDTAAKNYGYTF.